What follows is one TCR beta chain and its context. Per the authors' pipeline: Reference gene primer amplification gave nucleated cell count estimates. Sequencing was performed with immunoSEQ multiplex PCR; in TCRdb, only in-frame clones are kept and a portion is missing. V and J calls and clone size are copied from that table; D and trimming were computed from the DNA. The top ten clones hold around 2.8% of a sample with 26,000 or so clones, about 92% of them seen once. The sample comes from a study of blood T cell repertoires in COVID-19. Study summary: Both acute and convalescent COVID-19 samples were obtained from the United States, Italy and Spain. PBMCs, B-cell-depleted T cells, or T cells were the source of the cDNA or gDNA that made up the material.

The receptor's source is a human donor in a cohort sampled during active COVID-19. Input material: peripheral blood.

CDR3 protein: CAISEWRDPNTGELFF. The CDR3 coding sequence is TGTGCCATCAGTGAATGGAGGGACCCGAACACCGGGGAGCTGTTTTTT. The genes are TRBV10-3 and TRBJ2-2; possible D gene TRBD2, 6 bases. Germline CDR1 is ENHRY and CDR2 is SYGVKD. V was cut by 3 bases and J by 0 bases, with 11 bases left in between. This CDR3 region has 16 residues.